This TCR beta chain was retrieved from a study of blood T cell repertoires in COVID-19. Study in general: The origin of the acute and convalescent COVID-19 samples was the United States, Italy and Spain.

Here immunoSEQ multiplex PCR was the method, and the copy in TCRdb shows in-frame clones only, minus some. The data contain about 300,000 clones, more than 75% of them singletons. The receptor was isolated from a man younger than 45 who had recovered from COVID-19. The sample comprised PBMCs or T cells enriched from blood (not recorded which).

CDR3 amino acids: CASARGGNTEAFF. The CDR3 DNA is TGTGCCAGCGCAAGGGGGGGGAACACTGAAGCTTTCTTT. V gene TRBV25-1 combines with J gene TRBJ1-1, with a weak D call TRBD1 (6 bases). The CDR3 is made up of 13 amino acids. Germline CDR1 and CDR2: MGHDK and SYGVNS. V lost 8 bases and J lost 1, with 11 bases in between.